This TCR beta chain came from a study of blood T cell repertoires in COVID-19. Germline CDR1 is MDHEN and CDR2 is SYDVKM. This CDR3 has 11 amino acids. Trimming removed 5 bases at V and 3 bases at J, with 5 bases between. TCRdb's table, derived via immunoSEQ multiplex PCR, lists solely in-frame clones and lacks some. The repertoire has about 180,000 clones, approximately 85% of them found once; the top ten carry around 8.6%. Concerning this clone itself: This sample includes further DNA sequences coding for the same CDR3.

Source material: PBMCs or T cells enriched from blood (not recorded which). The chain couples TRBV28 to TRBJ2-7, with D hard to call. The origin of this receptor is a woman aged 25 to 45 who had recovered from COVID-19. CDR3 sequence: CASSHSYEQYF. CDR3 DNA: TGTGCCAGCAGTCATAGCTACGAGCAGTACTTC.